The following is a T cell receptor beta chain sequence with its context. This entry is derived from a study of blood T cell repertoires in COVID-19. The data were produced by immunoSEQ multiplex PCR, yet TCRdb's version contains in-frame clones alone and is incomplete. The sample lists about 74,000 clones, roughly 74% occurring once. Per germline, CDR1 SGHDT and CDR2 YYEEEE. The CDR3 sequence is 16 residues long. The J segment lost 5 bases and the V segment lost 0 bases, leaving 7 bases of the junction unmatched. This TCR was sampled from a human donor in a cohort sampled during active COVID-19. The rearrangement joins TRBV5-6 to TRBJ1-5; 8 bases match TRBD1. Sample: peripheral blood. The CDR3: CASSLALDREDQPQHF. In DNA form, the CDR3 reads TGTGCCAGCAGCTTGGCCTTGGACAGGGAGGATCAGCCCCAGCATTTT.